The 16 T cell receptor beta chains below come from one sample, sequenced in a study of T cell responses to AZD1222 COVID-19 vaccine. Some clones are missing from TCRdb's copy, which holds only in-frame ones; the method was immunoSEQ multiplex PCR. The sample records about 120,000 clones, 88% being singletons. The sample in question was peripheral blood, obtained on day 0 of AZD1222 vaccination. The receptors shown here come from an adult in good health.

J is TRBJ1-2 and V is TRBV11-2, with D possibly matching TRBD1 (6 bases). Trimming pared 0 bases from V and 4 bases from J, leaving 12 bases between. The length of the CDR3 is 15 residues. The germline CDR1 and CDR2 sequences are SGHAT and FQNNGV. The CDR3 here is CASSLDPGDRYGYTF. The CDR3 DNA is TGTGCCAGCAGCTTAGATCCAGGGGACCGCTATGGCTACACCTTC.

V is TRBV6-1 and J is TRBJ1-3; D unresolved. Trimming removed 0 bases at V and 1 base at J, with 10 bases between. This CDR3 has 16 amino acids. Germline CDR1 MNHNS, CDR2 SASEGT. Written as DNA, the CDR3 is TGTGCCAGCAGTGAAGCCCTCCGACCGTCTGGAAACACCATATATTTT. It translates to CASSEALRPSGNTIYF.

There are a few counts of this clone. The rearrangement links TRBV19 to TRBJ1-2; perhaps TRBD1 as D (6 bases). The germline V gene encodes CDR1 LNHDA and CDR2 SQIVND (reference sequence). The CDR3 contains 14 residues. V was clipped by 0 bases and J by 8 bases, with 13 bases between them. CDR3 coding DNA: TGTGCCAGTAGTATAGAGGGGGGCCGTTCGGGCTACACCTTC. This gives the protein CASSIEGGRSGYTF. Looking up the rest from reference TRBV19 and TRBJ1-2 gives the full variable domain: DGGITQSPKYLFRKEGQNVTLSCEQNLNHDAMYWYRQDPGQGLRLIYYSQIVNDFQKGDIAEGYSVSREKKESFPLTVTSAQKNPTAFYLCASSIEGGRSGYTFGSGTRLTVV.

The chain employs TRBV18 and TRBJ2-3; D is perhaps TRBD1 (7 bases). This CDR3 has 17 residues. Trimming left V 3 bases short and J 0 bases short, with 16 bases between. CDR1 is KGHSH and CDR2 is LQKENI in the germline V gene. The CDR3 here is CASSPYMTGTSTDTQYF. The CDR3 DNA is TGTGCCAGCTCACCCTATATGACAGGGACTAGCACAGATACGCAGTATTTT.

The V call is TRBV2, the J call TRBJ1-6, with unresolved D. V lost 2 bases to trimming and J lost 6 bases, with 5 bases between them. Germline V gene sequence: CDR1 SNHLY, CDR2 FYNNEI. This CDR3 comprises 13 residues. CDR3 sequence reads: CASSEQTNSPLHF. The CDR3 region has the DNA TGTGCCAGCAGTGAACAGACTAATTCACCCCTCCACTTT.

V is TRBV10-1 and J is TRBJ2-1; possible D gene TRBD2, 6 bases. V was pared by 3 bases and J by 2 bases, with 11 bases between. Germline CDR1 and CDR2: WNHNN and SYGVQD (reference sequence). CDR3 length: 15 residues. DNA of the CDR3: TGCGCCAGCAGTGATGGCGGGACCCCCTACAATGAGCAGTTCTTC. Amino acids: CASSDGGTPYNEQFF.

The genes are TRBV6-6 and TRBJ2-1, with TRBD2 as a possible D gene (7 bases). Germline CDR1 MNHNY, CDR2 SVGAGI (reference sequence). V gave up 0 bases and J gave up 8 bases, with 14 bases separating them. The CDR3 consists of 15 residues. This CDR3 is CASSYSRGALDEQFF. CDR3 nucleotides: TGTGCCAGCAGTTACTCACGGGGGGCGCTCGATGAGCAGTTCTTC.

The chain joins TRBV6-4 to TRBJ1-6, with TRBD1 matching over 9 bases. The CDR3 runs to 14 residues. Germline loops: CDR1 MRHNA, CDR2 SNTAGT. Germline trimming cut 6 bases from V and 6 bases from J; bases unmatched to any gene: 3. The CDR3 here is CASRDRGLNSPLHF. CDR3 sequence (DNA): TGTGCCAGCAGGGACAGGGGACTTAATTCACCCCTCCACTTT.

The chain recombines TRBV25-1 with TRBJ1-2; D remains unclear. Germline CDR1 and CDR2: MGHDK and SYGVNS. Trimming shortened V by 4 bases and J by 4 bases, and 4 bases separated the two germline ends. This CDR3 comprises 11 residues. The CDR3 region is CASSGFYGYTF. The CDR3 DNA sequence: TGTGCCAGCAGTGGCTTCTATGGCTACACCTTC.

This clone was counted only a few times. The gene calls are TRBV6-1 and TRBJ1-3, with no clear D. The CDR3 loop spans 15 amino acids. CDR1 MNHNS and CDR2 SASEGT come from the germline V gene. V was clipped by 3 bases and J by 0 bases, with 9 bases between them. The CDR3 sequence is CASSDNVFSGNTIYF. As DNA, the CDR3 is TGTGCCAGCAGTGATAACGTCTTCTCTGGAAACACCATATATTTT.

This sequence joins TRBV30 and TRBJ2-2; perhaps TRBD1 as D (6 bases). CDR3 length: 15 residues. The germline V and J ends were trimmed by 1 base and 7 bases, with 16 bases remaining between them. In germline, CDR1 is GTSNPN, CDR2 SVGIG (reference sequence). CDR3 loop: CAWSGTSGQNGELFF. The CDR3 bases are TGTGCCTGGAGTGGAACCTCCGGACAGAACGGGGAGCTGTTTTTT.

This clone has only one observation. J is TRBJ1-1 and V is TRBV19; TRBD1 matches at 7 bases. From germline, CDR1 is LNHDA and CDR2 SQIVND (reference sequence). V was clipped by 7 bases and J by 6 bases; unmatched bases: 11. The CDR3 sequence is 14 residues long. The CDR3 DNA sequence: TGTGCCAGTACCCCGGGAGACAGGGAGTCTGAAGCTTTCTTT. It yields the protein CASTPGDRESEAFF.

The chain couples TRBV7-8 to TRBJ2-1; 10 positions agree with TRBD2. Germline lookup yields CDR1 SGHVS and CDR2 FQNEAQ. The J segment lost 3 bases and the V segment lost 6 bases, leaving 11 bases of the junction unmatched. The CDR3 runs 17 residues. The CDR3 spells CASRTLAGVTLYNEQFF. For the CDR3, the DNA is TGTGCCAGCAGGACCCTAGCGGGGGTTACCCTCTACAATGAGCAGTTCTTC.

This sequence joins TRBV5-1 and TRBJ1-1; TRBD1 agrees at 9 bases. V shed 4 bases and J 3 bases; nucleotides not matched to a gene: 7. This CDR3 spans 15 amino acids. Looked up from germline, CDR1 is SGHRS and CDR2 is YFSETQ. The CDR3 coding sequence is TGCGCCAGCAGCGGGACAGGGCGTGAGGACACTGAAGCTTTCTTT. Translating gives CASSGTGREDTEAFF.

The rearrangement links TRBV5-1 to TRBJ2-5; D is possibly TRBD2 (5 bases). Trimming stripped 2 bases from V and 5 bases from J, with 16 bases between. Germline V lookup: CDR1 SGHRS, CDR2 YFSETQ. This CDR3 has 15 residues. CDR3 DNA: TGCGCCAGCAGCTTTAGTGGGTGGGGAGACGAGACCCAGTACTTC. Translating it yields CASSFSGWGDETQYF. The full variable domain, with the rest looked up from reference TRBV5-1 and TRBJ2-5, is KAGVTQTPRYLIKTRGQQVTLSCSPISGHRSVSWYQQTPGQGLQFLFEYFSETQRNKGNFPGRFSGRQFSNSRSEMNVSTLELGDSALYLCASSFSGWGDETQYFGPGTRLLVL.

The chain carries TRBV7-8 and TRBJ1-2; 7 bases match TRBD1. After removal of 5 bases from V and 0 bases from J, the junction contained 6 bases not matched to a gene. The CDR3 consists of 15 residues. Germline CDR1 reads SGHVS; CDR2 reads FQNEAQ. This CDR3 reads CASSPETGTNYGYTF. As DNA, the CDR3 is TGTGCCAGCAGCCCAGAGACAGGGACTAACTATGGCTACACCTTC.